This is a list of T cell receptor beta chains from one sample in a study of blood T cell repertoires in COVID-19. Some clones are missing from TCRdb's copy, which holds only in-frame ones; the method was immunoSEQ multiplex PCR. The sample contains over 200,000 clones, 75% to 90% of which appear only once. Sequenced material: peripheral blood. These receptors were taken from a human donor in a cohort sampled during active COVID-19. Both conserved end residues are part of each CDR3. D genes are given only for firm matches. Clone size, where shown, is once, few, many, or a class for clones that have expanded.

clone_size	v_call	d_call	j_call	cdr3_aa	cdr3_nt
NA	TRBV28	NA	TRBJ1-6	CASSLDRTLFNSPLHF	TGTGCCAGCAGTTTAGACAGGACTTTATTCAATTCACCCCTCCACTTT
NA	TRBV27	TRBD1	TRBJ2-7	CASSLTGTGESYEQYF	TGTGCCAGCAGTTTAACTGGGACAGGGGAGTCCTACGAGCAGTACTTC
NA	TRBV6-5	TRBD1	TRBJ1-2	CASSYGWQGGYGYTF	TGTGCCAGCAGTTATGGCTGGCAGGGGGGCTATGGCTACACCTTC
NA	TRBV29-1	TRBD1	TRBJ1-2	CSVAGQGLADYGYTF	TGCAGCGTCGCCGGACAGGGGCTCGCGGACTATGGCTACACCTTC
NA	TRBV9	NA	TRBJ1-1	CASSVEVGGLNTEAFF	TGTGCCAGCAGCGTAGAAGTGGGGGGGTTGAACACTGAAGCTTTCTTT
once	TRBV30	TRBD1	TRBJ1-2	CAWSVQGSYGYTF	TGTGCCTGGAGTGTACAGGGGTCCTATGGCTACACCTTC
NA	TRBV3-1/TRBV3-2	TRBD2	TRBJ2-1	CASSQVAGVSEQFF	TGTGCCAGCAGCCAAGTGGCGGGAGTCAGTGAGCAGTTCTTC
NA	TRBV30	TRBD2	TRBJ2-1	CAWSGGGMSYNEQFF	TGTGCCTGGAGCGGGGGGGGGATGTCCTACAATGAGCAGTTCTTC
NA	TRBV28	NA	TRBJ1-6	CASSYPRMPEALHF	TGTGCCAGCAGTTACCCTAGAATGCCGGAGGCCCTCCACTTT
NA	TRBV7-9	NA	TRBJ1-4	CASSQGRASGEKLFF	TGTGCCAGCAGCCAGGGCAGGGCCAGTGGTGAAAAACTGTTTTTT
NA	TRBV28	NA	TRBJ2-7	CASSLTGTYEQYF	TGTGCCAGCAGTTTAACAGGGACCTACGAGCAGTACTTC
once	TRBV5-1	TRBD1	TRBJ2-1	CASSVGQGYNEQFF	TGCGCCAGCAGCGTGGGACAGGGCTACAATGAGCAGTTCTTC
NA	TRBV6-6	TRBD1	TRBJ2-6	CASSYPTGSGANVLTF	TGTGCCAGCAGTTACCCGACAGGGTCTGGGGCCAACGTCCTGACTTTC
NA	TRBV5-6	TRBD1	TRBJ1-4	CASSRTGQGREKLFF	TGTGCCAGCAGCCGTACCGGACAGGGTAGGGAAAAACTGTTTTTT
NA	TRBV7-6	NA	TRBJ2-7	CASGRGVRNHEQYF	TGTGCCTCAGGGCGGGGAGTCAGGAACCACGAGCAGTACTTC
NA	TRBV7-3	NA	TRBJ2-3	CASSLSGRSTDTQYF	TGTGCCAGCAGCTTAAGCGGGCGATCCACAGATACGCAGTATTTT
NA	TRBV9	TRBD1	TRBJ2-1	CASSIDREAYNEQFF	TGTGCCAGCAGCATAGACAGGGAAGCCTACAATGAGCAGTTCTTC
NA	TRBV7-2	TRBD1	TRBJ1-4	CASSPDRVDEKLFF	TGTGCCAGCAGCCCTGACAGGGTGGATGAAAAACTGTTTTTT
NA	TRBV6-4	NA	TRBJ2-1	CASSGGPRGRYEQFF	TGTGCCAGCAGTGGAGGGCCTCGGGGGAGGTATGAGCAGTTCTTC
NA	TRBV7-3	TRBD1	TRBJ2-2	CASRETGVNTGELFF	TGTGCCAGCAGAGAGACAGGGGTCAACACCGGGGAGCTGTTTTTT
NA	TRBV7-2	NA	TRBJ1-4	CASSSQRQGHEKLFF	TGTGCCAGCAGCTCCCAGCGGCAGGGGCATGAAAAACTGTTTTTT
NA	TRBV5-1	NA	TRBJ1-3	CASSLEGFGNTIYF	TGCGCCAGCAGCTTGGAGGGGTTTGGAAACACCATATATTTT
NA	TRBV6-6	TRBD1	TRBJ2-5	CASTRDRGLAETQYF	TGTGCCAGCACTAGGGACAGGGGGCTTGCAGAGACCCAGTACTTC
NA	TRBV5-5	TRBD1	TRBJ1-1	CASSFHRGSYMNTEAFF	TGTGCCAGCAGCTTCCACAGGGGGTCCTATATGAACACTGAAGCTTTCTTT
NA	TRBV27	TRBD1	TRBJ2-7	CASSFPNNRGEPYEQYF	TGTGCCAGCAGTTTCCCCAATAACAGGGGGGAGCCCTACGAGCAGTACTTC
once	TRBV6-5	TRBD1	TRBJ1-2	CASSTQGQGNYDYTF	TGTGCCAGCAGTACCCAGGGACAGGGGAACTATGACTACACCTTC
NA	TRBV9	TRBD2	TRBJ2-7	CASSVGREGDYEQYF	TGTGCCAGCAGCGTGGGAAGGGAGGGTGACTACGAGCAGTACTTC
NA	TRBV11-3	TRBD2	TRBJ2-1	CASSPQGLAAYNEQFF	TGTGCCAGCAGCCCCCAGGGACTAGCGGCTTACAATGAGCAGTTCTTC
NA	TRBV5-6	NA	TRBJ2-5	CASSLGTVEETQYF	TGTGCCAGCAGCTTGGGGACAGTAGAAGAGACCCAGTACTTC
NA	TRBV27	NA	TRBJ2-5	CASTLSGNQETQYF	TGTGCCAGCACCCTTTCAGGGAACCAAGAGACCCAGTACTTC
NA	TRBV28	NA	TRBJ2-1	CASSTATGRSYNEQFF	TGTGCCAGCAGTACAGCTACAGGGCGCTCCTACAATGAGCAGTTCTTC
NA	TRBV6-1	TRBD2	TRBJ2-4	CASSEIAGGPKNIQYF	TGTGCCAGCAGTGAAATAGCGGGAGGGCCCAAAAACATTCAGTACTTC
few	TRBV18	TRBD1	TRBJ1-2	CASSPGGQGRGYTF	TGTGCCAGCTCACCGGGAGGACAGGGAAGAGGCTACACCTTC
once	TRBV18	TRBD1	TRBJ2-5	CASSPPTGGAETQYF	TGTGCCAGCTCACCCCCGACAGGGGGGGCAGAGACCCAGTACTTC
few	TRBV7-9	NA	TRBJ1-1	CASSNRRENTEAFF	TGTGCCAGCAGTAACCGCCGGGAGAACACTGAAGCTTTCTTT
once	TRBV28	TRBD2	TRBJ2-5	CASRMGASGSRKTQYF	TGTGCCAGCAGGATGGGGGCTAGCGGGAGTCGGAAGACCCAGTACTTC